One T cell receptor (beta chain) is described in this entry. Other nucleotide sequences in the sample specify the same CDR3. The sample is drawn from a study of technical replicates of blood from a few donors. Generated by immunoSEQ multiplex PCR, the TCRdb table keeps only in-frame clones and is missing some. Of 65,000 to 90,000 clones listed, 90% to 95% are singletons. The V and J ends lost 4 bases and 0 bases, in that order; junction bases with no gene match: 2. Germline CDR1 and CDR2: LNHDA and SQIVND (reference sequence). There are 15 residues in the CDR3. Material: PBMCs. The V call is TRBV19, the J call TRBJ2-3; 9 bases line up with TRBD2. The receptor was isolated from a human donor in good health. Some clones in this sample may be carry-over from other donors' samples. For the CDR3, the DNA is TGTGCCAGTAGTAGGAGCGGGGGGAGCACAGATACGCAGTATTTT. Its protein is CASSRSGGSTDTQYF.